The 20 T cell receptor beta chains below come from one sample, sequenced in a study of cytomegalovirus exposure and HLA in healthy donors. The study ran its PCR with 60 Vbeta and 13 Jbeta primers. Profiling relied on immunoSEQ multiplex PCR, and the TCRdb table lists in-frame clones only, not all of them. This repertoire shows 140,000 to 150,000 clones, approximately 84% found once; its top ten account for roughly 9.7%. Sequenced sample: PBMCs. The receptors stem from a woman between 55 and 75 years old in good health and CMV-seropositive.

This clone was recorded a few times. The chain combines TRBV28 with TRBJ1-5, with TRBD1 as a possible D gene (5 bases). Germline lookup yields CDR1 MDHEN and CDR2 SYDVKM. The CDR3 runs 12 residues. V was trimmed by 5 bases and J by 9 bases, leaving 11 bases between them. CDR3 loop: CASSLQTAPQHF. The CDR3 DNA follows: TGTGCCAGCAGTCTCCAGACAGCGCCCCAGCATTTT.

This clone has just a few counts. The chain uses TRBV7-9 and TRBJ2-1; 11 bases map to TRBD2. J was trimmed by 6 bases and V by 1 base; bases with no gene match: 5. Germline loops: CDR1 SEHNR, CDR2 FQNEAQ (reference sequence). This CDR3 comprises 16 residues. In DNA form, the CDR3 reads TGTGCCAGCAGCTTAGTGACTAGCGGGAAGGTCAATGAGCAGTTCTTC. It specifies CASSLVTSGKVNEQFF.

The chain joins TRBV19 to TRBJ1-5, with 9 bases fitting TRBD1. Germline trimming cut 6 bases from V and 5 bases from J; bases unmatched to any gene: 8. CDR1 and CDR2 from the germline V gene are LNHDA and SQIVND (reference sequence). The CDR3 runs to 15 residues. The CDR3 DNA follows: TGTGCCAGTAGCCGACCGGGACAGGGACATCAGCCCCAGCATTTT. Amino acids: CASSRPGQGHQPQHF. Complete variable domain (other parts from reference TRBV19 and TRBJ1-5): DGGITQSPKYLFRKEGQNVTLSCEQNLNHDAMYWYRQDPGQGLRLIYYSQIVNDFQKGDIAEGYSVSREKKESFPLTVTSAQKNPTAFYLCASSRPGQGHQPQHFGDGTRLSIL.

The chain couples TRBV29-1 to TRBJ1-1, with no clear D. The V gene lost 5 bases and the J gene lost 1 base, with 8 bases spanning the gap. The length of the CDR3 is 12 residues. CDR1 is SQVTM and CDR2 is ANQGSEA in the germline V gene. The CDR3 sequence is CSVLTQNTEAFF. In nucleotides, the CDR3 is TGCAGCGTTTTGACACAGAACACTGAAGCTTTCTTT.

The V gene is TRBV5-1, the J gene TRBJ2-1, with no clear D. The CDR3 is 17 amino acids. With 0 bases removed from V and 0 bases from J, the gap between germline ends came to 13 bases. The V gene's germline CDR1 is SGHRS and CDR2 YFSETQ. Here the CDR3 reads CASSLEGTESSYNEQFF. The CDR3 coding sequence is TGCGCCAGCAGCTTGGAAGGAACAGAGAGCTCCTACAATGAGCAGTTCTTC.

V and J are TRBV7-2 and TRBJ2-7; 8 positions agree with TRBD2. J lost 7 bases, V lost 1 base, and 6 bases had no gene match. CDR3 length equals 14 residues. Germline V lookup: CDR1 SGHTA, CDR2 FQGNSA. CDR3 sequence (DNA): TGTGCCAGCAGCTTAGAGGGGACTAGATATGAGCAGTACTTC. Translating it yields CASSLEGTRYEQYF.

The chain uses TRBV19 and TRBJ1-5, with D unresolved. Trimming removed 1 base from V and 6 bases from J, with 10 bases in between. CDR1 is LNHDA, CDR2 SQIVND, per germline (reference sequence). The CDR3 loop spans 14 amino acids. In DNA form, the CDR3 reads TGTGCCAGTAGTATAGCCCCTCCAGGTCAGCCCCAGCATTTT. The encoded protein is CASSIAPPGQPQHF.

J is TRBJ2-6 and V is TRBV5-4; tentatively, D is TRBD1 (6 bases). CDR1 is SGHNT, CDR2 YYREEE, per germline (reference sequence). CDR3 size: 16 residues. V lost 0 bases and J 0 bases, leaving 7 bases between the germline ends. CDR3 protein: CASSLGTVSGANVLTF. CDR3 nucleotide sequence: TGTGCCAGCAGCTTGGGGACAGTCTCTGGGGCCAACGTCCTGACTTTC. Looking up the rest from reference TRBV5-4 and TRBJ2-6 gives the full variable domain: ETGVTQSPTHLIKTRGQQVTLRCSSQSGHNTVSWYQQALGQGPQFIFQYYREEENGRGNFPPRFSGLQFPNYSSELNVNALELDDSALYLCASSLGTVSGANVLTFGAGSRLTVL.

The genes are TRBV11-2 and TRBJ2-2; no definite D call. The CDR3 runs 15 residues. The germline V gene encodes CDR1 SGHAT and CDR2 FQNNGV. Trimming cost V 5 bases and J 0 bases, with 10 bases left between them. The CDR3: CASSREFTNTGELFF. Written as DNA, the CDR3 is TGTGCCAGCAGCCGAGAATTCACGAACACCGGGGAGCTGTTTTTT. Looking up the rest from reference TRBV11-2 and TRBJ2-2 gives the full variable domain: EAGVAQSPRYKIIEKRQSVAFWCNPISGHATLYWYQQILGQGPKLLIQFQNNGVVDDSQLPKDRFSAERLKGVDSTLKIQPAKLEDSAVYLCASSREFTNTGELFFGEGSRLTVL.

The CDR3 loop is CSVVSGRGSVFYEQYF. The DNA of the CDR3 is TGCAGCGTTGTGAGTGGACGCGGGAGTGTGTTCTACGAGCAGTACTTC. The chain has TRBV29-1 and TRBJ2-7; TRBD2 aligns across 7 bases. CDR1 and CDR2 (germline): SQVTM, ANQGSEA. V trimming: 4 bases; J trimming: 3 bases; junction bases outside the gene matches: 15. This CDR3 is 16 amino acids long.

The chain links TRBV2 to TRBJ2-7, with 7 bases identical to TRBD2. CDR3 length: 15 amino acids. V lost 2 bases and J lost 7; bases outside the gene matches: 11. The germline CDR1 and CDR2 sequences are SNHLY and FYNNEI. This chain's CDR3 is CASSERLAEGREQYF. The CDR3 region has the DNA TGTGCCAGCAGTGAACGGCTAGCGGAAGGGAGGGAGCAGTACTTC.

The rearrangement links TRBV27 to TRBJ2-7, with a tentative D call TRBD2 (6 bases). V lost 8 bases and J lost 0, with 17 bases in between. CDR1 and CDR2 from the germline V gene are MNHEY and SMNVEV (reference sequence). This CDR3 comprises 15 residues. CDR3 residues: CASRRLGGSSYEQYF. CDR3 DNA sequence: TGTGCCAGCCGTAGACTAGGCGGAAGCTCCTACGAGCAGTACTTC.

This chain links TRBV7-3 with TRBJ1-1, with D possibly TRBD1 on 5 matching bases. Per the germline V gene, CDR1 is SGHTA and CDR2 is FQGTGA. Trimming shortened V by 2 bases and J by 2 bases, and 9 bases separated the two germline ends. This CDR3 spans 14 amino acids. The CDR3, as DNA: TGTGCCAGCAGCTTAGGGCAGGGCAACACTGAAGCTTTCTTT. Protein product: CASSLGQGNTEAFF.

This sequence joins TRBV5-1 and TRBJ1-1, with 8 bases aligning to TRBD1. This CDR3 region has 13 residues. Germline values: CDR1 SGHRS, CDR2 YFSETQ. J was trimmed by 3 bases and V by 4 bases; bases with no gene match: 2. For the CDR3, the DNA is TGCGCCAGCAGCCAACAGGGGGACACTGAAGCTTTCTTT. It translates to CASSQQGDTEAFF.

V is TRBV5-6 and J is TRBJ1-5; no firm D call. The CDR3 has 14 residues. The V gene lost 1 base and the J gene lost 4 bases, with 9 bases spanning the gap. Germline CDR1 is SGHDT and CDR2 is YYEEEE. CDR3 in amino acids: CASSLFRSNQPQHF. Written as DNA, the CDR3 is TGTGCCAGCAGCTTGTTCAGGTCAAATCAGCCCCAGCATTTT.

The chain joins TRBV5-1 to TRBJ2-3; D remains ambiguous. Germline V gives CDR1 SGHRS, CDR2 YFSETQ. The CDR3 contains 12 residues. Trimming cost V 5 bases and J 1 base, with 5 bases left between them. The CDR3 coding sequence is TGCGCCAGCAGTATAGGCACAGATACGCAGTATTTT. This sequence encodes CASSIGTDTQYF. Using reference TRBV5-1 and TRBJ2-3 for the parts outside the CDR3, the full variable domain is KAGVTQTPRYLIKTRGQQVTLSCSPISGHRSVSWYQQTPGQGLQFLFEYFSETQRNKGNFPGRFSGRQFSNSRSEMNVSTLELGDSALYLCASSIGTDTQYFGPGTRLTVL.

The chain recombines TRBV14 with TRBJ2-7, with D unclear. In germline, CDR1 is SGHDN, CDR2 FVKESK. V gave up 0 bases and J gave up 4 bases, with 16 bases separating them. The CDR3 sequence is 16 residues long. CDR3 loop: CASSQEKGQAFYEQYF. The CDR3 DNA reads TGTGCCAGCAGCCAAGAAAAAGGCCAGGCCTTTTACGAGCAGTACTTC. Full variable domain (outside the CDR3, taken from reference TRBV14 and TRBJ2-7): EAGVTQFPSHSVIEKGQTVTLRCDPISGHDNLYWYRRVMGKEIKFLLHFVKESKQDESGMPNNRFLAERTGGTYSTLKVQPAELEDSGVYFCASSQEKGQAFYEQYFGPGTRLTVT.

The DNA for the CDR3 is TGTGCCAGCAGTTTATCGGGGGGGCCTCCGGACACCGGGGAGCTGTTTTTT. Protein sequence: CASSLSGGPPDTGELFF. The genes are TRBV27 and TRBJ2-2, with D possibly matching TRBD2 (7 bases). Trimming took 0 bases from V and 3 from J, leaving 14 bases between them. The CDR3 extends over 17 amino acids. From germline, CDR1 is MNHEY and CDR2 SMNVEV (reference sequence).

This clone was picked up one time. This sequence joins TRBV9 and TRBJ2-3; 11 bases agree with TRBD1. The CDR3 runs 16 residues. From germline, CDR1 is SGDLS and CDR2 YYNGEE. Losses at the gene ends were 0 bases for V and 4 bases for J; bases not matched to a gene: 4. The CDR3 here is CASSVDADRGPDTQYF. The CDR3 DNA reads as TGTGCCAGCAGCGTAGATGCGGACAGGGGGCCAGATACGCAGTATTTT.

The rearrangement joins TRBV7-8 to TRBJ2-1; 11 bases agree with TRBD2. CDR3 length: 19 residues. Germline trimming cut 5 bases from V and 0 bases from J; bases unmatched to any gene: 12. CDR1 SGHVS and CDR2 FQNEAQ come from the germline V gene. In DNA, the CDR3 is TGTGCCAGCAGCCGACCGGGACTAGCGGAATTGAGCTCCTACAATGAGCAGTTCTTC. Encoded protein: CASSRPGLAELSSYNEQFF.